This T cell receptor (beta chain) is from a study of T cells in Graves' hyperthyroidism and ophthalmopathy. Findings and caveats of the study: Blood also carried most thyroid clonotypes expanded above 0.001. Onset of ophthalmopathy came a median 6.5 months after the model predicted it.

Comments on this clonotype: Its matching antigen is unknown. Germline is not matched at one junction end, which may reflect a read error.

Amplification of TCR beta CDR3 regions was performed using RNA transcripts as template. In the first-round RT-PCR of the TCR CDR3, the HTBI primer set was used. From the multiplex PCR reads, TCRdb called clonotypes with MiXCR, one entry per CDR3 protein. The profile shows around 97,000 distinct CDR3 sequences, over 45% of them singletons. Germline CDR1 reads SGHTA; CDR2 reads FQGNSA. The CDR3 sequence is 11 residues long. Stable disease denoted Graves' hyperthyroidism without ophthalmopathy progression within 18 months. Patients were excluded because of uncontrolled infection, other autoimmune disease, pregnancy or lactation.

The sequenced sample consisted of blood. The sequence derives from a man between 40 and 49 years old with Graves' hyperthyroidism. This chain connects TRBV7-2 to TRBJ2-7; no clear D. CDR3 nucleotides: TGTGCCAGTAGCTTGGCGCAGGAGCAGTACTTC. It codes for CASSLAQEQYF. Complete variable domain (other parts from reference TRBV7-2 and TRBJ2-7): GAGVSQSPSNKVTEKGKDVELRCDPISGHTALYWYRQSLGQGLEFLIYFQGNSAPDKSGLPSDRFSAERTGGSVSTLTIQRTQQEDSAVYLCASSLAQEQYFGPGTRLTVT.